The 32 T cell receptor gamma chains in this list originate from one sample, sequenced in a study of gamma delta lymphoproliferative disorders and STAT genes. TCRdb processed the multiplex PCR reads again with the CATT caller. The repertoire consists of under 2,500 gamma-chain clones, with roughly 20% occurring once and the leading ten covering roughly 61%. Sequencing used genomic DNA taken from PBMCs of patients and controls. The sequencing input was blood. All receptors come from a human donor with gamma-delta T-cell large granular lymphocyte leukemia.

The V call is TRGV10, the J call TRGJ1 or TRGJ2. Since TCRdb gives no J gene, matching the DNA to germline was used here to assign it. TRGV10 is recorded as an ORF, its role being uncertain. CDR3 size: 15 residues. J was trimmed by 3 bases and V by 8 bases; bases with no gene match: 14. The chain's CDR3 is CAAWDYGSVYYKKLF. In DNA form, the CDR3 reads TGTGCTGCGTGGGATTATGGGTCGGTTTATTATAAGAAACTCTTT.

Regarding this clone: The sample holds other DNA sequences that translate to the same CDR3. The V and J genes are TRGV4 and TRGJ1 or TRGJ2. Here the J gene came from matching the DNA to germline, since TCRdb omits it. V was pared by 3 bases and J by 7 bases, with 6 bases of the junction left unmatched. CDR1 EGSTGY and CDR2 YDSYTSSV come from the germline V gene. CDR3 size: 12 residues. The CDR3 region has the DNA TGTGCCACCTGGGATCGAGCCTATAAGAAACTCTTT. Translated, it gives CATWDRAYKKLF.

For the CDR3, the DNA is TGTGCCTTGACTCTATATTATAAGAAACTCTTT. Translated: CALTLYYKKLF. J is TRGJ1 or TRGJ2 and V is TRGV9. Here the J gene was assigned by germline matching of the DNA, as TCRdb has none. The V and J ends lost 9 bases and 4 bases, in that order; junction bases with no gene match: 6. The CDR3 is 11 amino acids. The V gene's germline CDR1 is GITISATS and CDR2 ISYDGTV (reference sequence).

This clone was found a few times. This chain connects TRGV11 to TRGJ1 or TRGJ2. The J gene, left out of TCRdb, was set here by checking the DNA against germline. TRGV11 is noted as an ORF with a role that remains uncertain. The ends lost 2 bases at V and 6 bases at J; junction bases unmatched: 4. The CDR3 has 13 residues. The CDR3 nucleotides read TGTGCCTGCTGGATTAGGCGCCCTTATAAGAAACTCTTT. It specifies CACWIRRPYKKLF.

V is TRGV10 and J is TRGJ1 or TRGJ2. Germline matching of the DNA provided the J gene here, since TCRdb leaves it blank. TRGV10 is an open reading frame, and its role is uncertain. V lost 12 bases and J lost 12; bases outside the gene matches: 9. This CDR3 has 9 residues. CDR3 in DNA: TGTGCTGCTCCTACTAGGAAACTCTTT. The encoded protein is CAAPTRKLF.

The CDR3 protein is CAAASARDLYYKKLF. The DNA of the CDR3 is TGTGCTGCGGCATCAGCGCGCGATCTGTATTATAAGAAACTCTTT. The chain recombines TRGV10 with TRGJ1 or TRGJ2. Since TCRdb gives no J gene, matching the DNA to germline was used here to assign it. TRGV10 is an open reading frame whose function is uncertain. V shed 11 bases, J shed 4 bases, and the junction held 18 bases outside the gene matches. This CDR3 is built from 15 residues.

This clone ranks as medium-sized. The gene calls are TRGV4 and TRGJ1 or TRGJ2. The J gene, left out of TCRdb, was set here by checking the DNA against germline. The trim removed 4 bases at V and 7 bases at J, leaving 10 bases unmatched. The CDR3 is made up of 13 amino acids. From germline, CDR1 is EGSTGY and CDR2 YDSYTSSV. The CDR3 sequence: CATWDGRPYKKLF. As DNA, the CDR3 is TGTGCCACCTGGGACGGGCGGCCCTATAAGAAACTCTTT.

This clone is medium-sized (0.01 to 0.1%) in the sample. The chain carries TRGV8 and TRGJP2. TCRdb does not report a J gene; here it was assigned by matching the DNA to germline references. Germline lookup yields CDR1 VENAVY and CDR2 YDSYNSRV. After removal of 1 base from V and 8 bases from J, the junction contained 4 bases not matched to a gene. The CDR3 is 13 residues long. CDR3 sequence reads: CATWDSPDWIKTF. CDR3 sequence (DNA): TGTGCCACCTGGGATAGTCCCGATTGGATCAAGACGTTT.

This clone is medium-sized by share. The chain employs TRGV10 and TRGJ1 or TRGJ2. As TCRdb names no J gene, one was assigned here on the basis of a DNA match to germline. TRGV10 is labeled an ORF, and its function is uncertain. This CDR3 is built from 10 residues. Germline trimming cut 8 bases from V and 10 bases from J; bases unmatched to any gene: 6. CDR3 bases: TGTGCTGCGTGGGATTTGAAGAAACTCTTT. It yields the protein CAAWDLKKLF.

The chain is built from TRGV8 and TRGJ1 or TRGJ2. TCRdb records no J gene; here it was assigned by comparing the DNA to germline. There are 12 residues in the CDR3. The germline gives CDR1 VENAVY, CDR2 YDSYNSRV. Trimming at V came to 6 bases and at J to 9 bases, leaving 11 bases not matched to a gene. This CDR3 reads CATWPTFRKKLF. The DNA of the CDR3 is TGTGCCACCTGGCCAACCTTCCGTAAGAAACTCTTT.

The chain employs TRGV10 and TRGJ1 or TRGJ2. No J segment appears in TCRdb, so it was assigned here by matching the sequence to germline. TRGV10 is an ORF for which the function is uncertain. The V segment lost 12 bases and the J segment 2 bases; nucleotides outside the gene matches: 11. The CDR3 sequence is 13 residues long. The CDR3 sequence: CAAWVLHYYKKLF. The CDR3 DNA sequence: TGTGCTGCATGGGTTCTTCATTATTATAAGAAACTCTTT.

Points on this clone: Other nucleotide sequences from this sample produce the same CDR3. CDR3 coding DNA: TGTGCCTTGTGGGAGGCTTATAAGAAACTCTTT. It specifies CALWEAYKKLF. V and J are TRGV9 and TRGJ1 or TRGJ2. The J gene, absent from TCRdb, was called here by matching the DNA to germline. This CDR3 contains 11 residues. V shed 2 bases, J shed 6 bases, and the junction held 1 base outside the gene matches. Germline assignment: CDR1 GITISATS and CDR2 ISYDGTV (reference sequence).

In the case of this clone: One junction end does not reproduce the germline sequence, and a read error may be involved. CDR3 region: CATGDKGYKKLF. CDR3 nucleotide sequence: TGTGCCACCGGGGATAAGGGCTATAAGAAACTCTTT. The chain uses TRGV8 and TRGJ1 or TRGJ2. TCRdb does not report a J gene; here it was assigned by matching the DNA to germline references. The CDR3 is 12 residues long. Per germline, CDR1 VENAVY and CDR2 YDSYNSRV.

The rearrangement links TRGV10 to TRGJ1 or TRGJ2. Germline matching of the DNA provided the J gene here, since TCRdb leaves it blank. TRGV10 is given ORF status, its function remaining uncertain. The CDR3 is 13 amino acids. Losses at the gene ends were 8 bases for V and 7 bases for J; bases not matched to a gene: 12. The CDR3 region has the DNA TGTGCTGCGTGGGGCCAGGGGGGGTATAAGAAACTCTTT. Residues: CAAWGQGGYKKLF.

This clone turned up a few times. This chain uses TRGV8 with TRGJ1 or TRGJ2. Assignment of the J gene here rests on matching the DNA to germline, because TCRdb gives none. This CDR3 has 14 residues. Germline lookup yields CDR1 VENAVY and CDR2 YDSYNSRV. The ends lost 3 bases at V and 0 bases at J; junction bases unmatched: 5. The CDR3 DNA follows: TGTGCCACCTGGGATTCCTCGAATTATTATAAGAAACTCTTT. The encoded protein is CATWDSSNYYKKLF.

The chain is built from TRGV4 and TRGJ1 or TRGJ2. No J segment appears in TCRdb, so it was assigned here by matching the sequence to germline. The germline V gene encodes CDR1 EGSTGY and CDR2 YDSYTSSV. The junction had 19 bases not matched to a gene; V was cut back by 6 bases and J by 8 bases. This CDR3 comprises 15 residues. This chain's CDR3 is CATWRIYARGDKKLF. CDR3 coding DNA: TGTGCCACCTGGAGAATCTACGCCCGGGGGGATAAGAAACTCTTT.

This chain links TRGV8 with TRGJ1 or TRGJ2. The J gene is absent in TCRdb and was assigned here via DNA matching to germline. This CDR3 is built from 13 residues. CDR1 VENAVY and CDR2 YDSYNSRV come from the germline V gene. The J segment lost 7 bases and the V segment lost 1 base, leaving 7 bases of the junction unmatched. The CDR3 nucleotides are TGTGCCACCTGGGATAGTTGGAGATATAAGAAACTCTTT. It yields the protein CATWDSWRYKKLF.

The genes are TRGV5 and TRGJ1 or TRGJ2. The J gene is absent in TCRdb and was assigned here via DNA matching to germline. Trimming took 5 bases from V and 8 from J; bases not matched to a gene: 21. CDR1 is VINAFY, CDR2 YDVSNSKD, per germline. The CDR3 loop spans 16 amino acids. CDR3 nucleotide sequence: TGTGCCACCTGGGCTAATCGGACGTGGGTGCAGAATAAGAAACTCTTT. This translates into CATWANRTWVQNKKLF.

This clone is labeled as medium-sized. The chain carries TRGV4 and TRGJP2. TCRdb carries no J gene annotation; the J gene was assigned here by matching the DNA with germline. Germline loops: CDR1 EGSTGY, CDR2 YDSYTSSV. V shed 4 bases and J 7 bases; nucleotides not matched to a gene: 6. The CDR3 extends over 13 amino acids. The CDR3 DNA follows: TGTGCCACCTGGGACGGGCCTGATTGGATCAAGACGTTT. Its translation is CATWDGPDWIKTF.

Within the sample, this clone is medium-sized. V and J are TRGV3 and TRGJP2. Assignment of the J gene here rests on matching the DNA to germline, because TCRdb gives none. CDR1 VTNTFY and CDR2 YDVSTARD come from the germline V gene (reference sequence). V shed 0 bases, J shed 5 bases, and the junction held 6 bases outside the gene matches. The CDR3 covers 15 residues. The CDR3 sequence is CATWDRDKSDWIKTF. The CDR3 coding sequence is TGTGCCACCTGGGACAGGGATAAAAGTGATTGGATCAAGACGTTT.

There are a few counts of this clone. The rearrangement links TRGV9 to TRGJ1 or TRGJ2. TCRdb supplies no J gene; here it was assigned by aligning the nucleotide sequence to germline. The CDR3 spans 13 residues. Looked up from germline, CDR1 is GITISATS and CDR2 is ISYDGTV (reference sequence). J was trimmed by 1 base and V by 3 bases; bases with no gene match: 3. The CDR3 DNA is TGTGCCTTGTGGGAGAATAATTATTATAAGAAACTCTTT. Its protein is CALWENNYYKKLF.

Comment on this clone: The same CDR3 also results from other DNA sequences found in this sample. The chain links TRGV4 to TRGJ1 or TRGJ2. Because TCRdb records no J gene, it was assigned here through a match of the DNA to germline. The CDR3 covers 13 residues. After removal of 0 bases from V and 3 bases from J, the junction contained 2 bases not matched to a gene. Germline V CDR1 and CDR2: EGSTGY, YDSYTSSV. DNA of the CDR3: TGTGCCACCTGGGATGGGGGTTATTATAAGAAACTCTTT. Protein sequence: CATWDGGYYKKLF.

This clone was seen a handful of times. The sample carries other DNA sequences with the same CDR3. The V gene call is TRGV3, and the J gene call is absent. Per germline, CDR1 VTNTFY and CDR2 YDVSTARD (reference sequence). The CDR3 is 15 residues long. This CDR3 reads CATWDRLQNYYKKLF. The CDR3 DNA sequence: TGTGCCACCTGGGACAGGCTCCAAAATTATTATAAGAAACTTTTT.

The J gene was not called, though the V gene is TRGV3. The CDR3 has 9 amino acids. Germline CDR1 and CDR2: VTNTFY and YDVSTARD (reference sequence). The CDR3 DNA reads as TGTGCCACCTGGGACAGGGAACTCTTT. Protein: CATWDRELF.

This clone is labeled medium-sized (0.01 to 0.1%). The gene calls are TRGV2 and TRGJ1 or TRGJ2. No J gene was available from TCRdb, and it was assigned here by a germline match of the DNA. V lost 0 bases, J lost 7 bases, and 9 bases stayed unmatched. Germline V gene data show CDR1 as EGSNGY and CDR2 as YDSYNSKV. The CDR3 has 14 residues. The DNA of the CDR3 is TGTGCCACCTGGGACGGGCTAGGTCAGTATAAGAAACTCTTT. The encoded protein is CATWDGLGQYKKLF.

This rearrangement joins TRGV8 to TRGJP1. No J segment appears in TCRdb, so it was assigned here by matching the sequence to germline. This CDR3 has 15 residues. Per germline, CDR1 VENAVY and CDR2 YDSYNSRV. With 5 bases clipped from V and 3 bases from J, the junction kept 9 bases outside the gene matches. CDR3 DNA sequence: TGTGCCACCTGGGGTCCGAGGGCCACTGGTTGGTTCAAGATATTT. Translating gives CATWGPRATGWFKIF.

Note on this clone: A read error may account for a junction end that differs from germline. The V and J genes are TRGV2 and TRGJ1 or TRGJ2. The J gene, missing from TCRdb, was assigned here through DNA to germline matching. This CDR3 has 12 residues. CDR1 EGSNGY and CDR2 YDSYNSKV come from the germline V gene. The chain's CDR3 is CAAWDGQDKKLF. DNA for the CDR3: TGTGCCGCCTGGGACGGGCAAGATAAGAAACTCTTT.

J is TRGJ1 or TRGJ2 and V is TRGV4. TCRdb leaves out the J gene; it was filled in here by matching the DNA to germline. CDR3 size: 12 residues. V dropped 2 bases and J dropped 7; count of bases not matched to a gene: 5. The V gene's germline CDR1 is EGSTGY and CDR2 YDSYTSSV. CDR3 sequence reads: CATWDVGYKKLF. DNA for the CDR3: TGTGCCACCTGGGATGTCGGGTATAAGAAACTCTTT.

This clone was observed a handful of times. CDR3 nucleotides: TGTGCTGCGTGGGATTTCTTTAATAACCGTAAGAAACTCTTT. It translates to CAAWDFFNNRKKLF. This chain uses TRGV10 with TRGJ1 or TRGJ2. Matching the DNA to germline supplied the J gene, which TCRdb does not give. TRGV10 is an ORF; its function is uncertain. V dropped 8 bases and J dropped 9; count of bases not matched to a gene: 17. This CDR3 has 14 amino acids.

This clone was found a few times. This chain links TRGV10 with TRGJ1 or TRGJ2. Here the J gene came from matching the DNA to germline, since TCRdb omits it. TRGV10 counts as an open reading frame of uncertain function. There are 12 residues in the CDR3. The V segment lost 8 bases and the J segment 5 bases; nucleotides outside the gene matches: 7. The CDR3 region is CAAWVPHYKKLF. CDR3 bases: TGTGCTGCGTGGGTGCCACATTATAAGAAACTCTTT.

This clone was seen more than once but under ten times. The V call is TRGV2, the J call TRGJP2. TCRdb is silent on the J gene; assignment here came from matching the DNA to germline. Germline CDR1 is EGSNGY and CDR2 is YDSYNSKV. The V gene end was trimmed by 10 bases and the J gene end by 3 bases; junction bases not matched to a gene: 8. The CDR3 runs to 13 residues. Written as DNA, the CDR3 is TGTGCCACAAGAGGAGGTAGTGATTGGATCAAGACGTTT. Protein product: CATRGGSDWIKTF.

This clone was seen more than once but under ten times. The V call is TRGV2, the J call TRGJ1 or TRGJ2. Matching the DNA to germline supplied the J gene, which TCRdb does not give. This CDR3 has 13 amino acids. The trim removed 8 bases at V and 7 bases at J, leaving 14 bases unmatched. The germline CDR1 and CDR2 sequences are EGSNGY and YDSYNSKV. CDR3 in DNA: TGTGCCACCTTTTCCCGGCCGGGGTATAAGAAACTCTTT. The encoded protein is CATFSRPGYKKLF.